The 22 T cell receptor beta chains reported below all come from one sample, sequenced in a study of T-cell reconstitution after alpha-beta-depleted transplantation in children. As it was prepared, the TCRbeta library received unique molecular identifiers. TCRdb reprocessed the PCR reads via MiXCR and lists one record per CDR3 protein. The sample shows around 200,000 distinct CDR3 sequences, around 9.9% of them seen only once. The sequences come from PBMCs, collected before TCRalphabeta/CD19-depleted stem cell transplant. The receptors here all came from a child younger than two with acute myeloid leukemia, due to receive a stem cell transplant.

This clonotype was counted many times. CDR3 bases: TGTGCCAGCAGCTTGCCCGGACAGACTATATCCCAGTACTTC. Amino acid sequence: CASSLPGQTISQYF. This chain joins TRBV7-8 and TRBJ2-5; D may be TRBD1 (6 bases). The CDR3 is 14 residues long. Germline CDR1 and CDR2: SGHVS and FQNEAQ. Trimming removed 3 bases from V and 9 bases from J, with 17 bases in between.

The table lists this clonotype with many counts. The V call is TRBV12-3 or TRBV12-4, the J call TRBJ2-7; 9 bases map to TRBD2. CDR3 length: 15 amino acids. Unmatched junction bases numbered 6, after V lost 6 bases and J lost 0 bases. CDR3 nucleotide sequence: TGTGCCAGCAGCAAACTAGCGGGCAGCTCCTACGAGCAGTACTTC. Encoded protein: CASSKLAGSSYEQYF.

The gene calls are TRBV18 and TRBJ1-5, with D perhaps TRBD1 (5 bases). Per the germline V gene, CDR1 is KGHSH and CDR2 is LQKENI. Trimming removed 4 bases at V and 7 bases at J, with 14 bases between. The CDR3 extends over 14 amino acids. The CDR3 bases are TGTGCCAGCTCACGACGGGAAGGGGAGCAGCCCCAGCATTTT. Translating it yields CASSRREGEQPQHF.

This clonotype was recorded a few times. The genes are TRBV18 and TRBJ2-1; 9 positions agree with TRBD2. V was clipped by 3 bases and J by 1 base; unmatched bases: 4. The CDR3 spans 16 residues. Germline V gene sequence: CDR1 KGHSH, CDR2 LQKENI. DNA of the CDR3: TGTGCCAGCTCACCGCGACTAGCGGCATCCTACAATGAGCAGTTCTTC. Protein: CASSPRLAASYNEQFF.

This clonotype was picked up many times. The chain couples TRBV7-3 to TRBJ2-4, with 12 positions matching TRBD2. The V segment lost 1 base and the J segment 2 bases; nucleotides outside the gene matches: 9. The CDR3 extends over 19 amino acids. Germline values: CDR1 SGHTA, CDR2 FQGTGA. The CDR3 DNA follows: TGTGCCAGCAGCTTAAGTGGGCCTAGCGGGAGGGGGACCAAAAACATTCAGTACTTC. It encodes CASSLSGPSGRGTKNIQYF.

This clonotype has ten or more counts. The chain uses TRBV20-1 and TRBJ1-2; D not resolved. The CDR3 runs to 15 residues. Trimming took 0 bases from V and 5 from J, leaving 16 bases between them. Per the germline V gene, CDR1 is DFQATT and CDR2 is SNEGSKA (reference sequence). This CDR3 reads CSARDLGQVPYGYTF. CDR3 in DNA: TGCAGTGCTAGAGATCTAGGCCAAGTACCGTATGGCTACACCTTC.

This clonotype was counted ten times or more. This chain connects TRBV6-1 to TRBJ2-5; a possible D gene is TRBD1 (5 bases). The V gene lost 4 bases and the J gene lost 3 bases, with 15 bases spanning the gap. There are 15 residues in the CDR3. Germline assignment: CDR1 MNHNS and CDR2 SASEGT. CDR3 nucleotide sequence: TGTGCCAGCAGTGCGGCCCAGGGCAAAGAAGAGACCCAGTACTTC. It yields the protein CASSAAQGKEETQYF.

The chain carries TRBV19 and TRBJ1-2; weak D call: TRBD1 (5 bases). V lost 5 bases and J lost 3, with 16 bases in between. Germline assignment: CDR1 LNHDA and CDR2 SQIVND (reference sequence). This CDR3 is 15 amino acids long. CDR3 residues: CASSPRGREHYGYTF. In nucleotides, the CDR3 is TGTGCCAGTAGTCCCCGAGGCAGGGAACACTATGGCTACACCTTC.

Ten or more counts support this clonotype. CDR3 nucleotide sequence: TGCGCCAGCAGCTACGGACACCCCATTAACACAGATACGCAGTATTTT. Translated, it gives CASSYGHPINTDTQYF. This chain uses TRBV5-1 with TRBJ2-3; D may be TRBD1 (5 bases). Germline V lookup: CDR1 SGHRS, CDR2 YFSETQ. The V and J ends lost 3 bases and 2 bases respectively, with 16 bases between them. The CDR3 runs to 16 residues.

This clonotype has ten or more counts. This chain connects TRBV5-6 to TRBJ2-4; D may match TRBD1 or TRBD2 (6 bases each). With 4 bases removed from V and 6 bases from J, the gap between germline ends came to 17 bases. CDR3 size: 15 residues. Germline V gene sequence: CDR1 SGHDT, CDR2 YYEEEE. CDR3 region: CASSPWRGVGNIQYF. The DNA of the CDR3 is TGTGCCAGCAGCCCCTGGAGGGGGGTAGGAAACATTCAGTACTTC.

J is TRBJ2-7 and V is TRBV11-3, with D possibly matching TRBD2 (5 bases). V lost 1 base to trimming and J lost 4 bases, with 17 bases between them. Germline CDR1 and CDR2: SGHNT and YENEEA. The CDR3 is made up of 16 amino acids. CDR3 coding DNA: TGTGCCAGCAGCTTAGGAATGACTACCGCAGGTTACGAGCAGTACTTC. It translates to CASSLGMTTAGYEQYF. The whole variable domain, filled in from reference TRBV11-3 and TRBJ2-7, reads EAGVVQSPRYKIIEKKQPVAFWCNPISGHNTLYWYLQNLGQGPELLIRYENEEAVDDSQLPKDRFSAERLKGVDSTLKIQPAELGDSAVYLCASSLGMTTAGYEQYFGPGTRLTVT.

On this clonotype: A clone one base away is much larger, so this may be a read error. The chain joins TRBV7-6 to TRBJ2-2; a weak D match, TRBD2 (5 bases). Looked up from germline, CDR1 is SGHVS and CDR2 is FNYEAQ. This CDR3 contains 13 residues. CDR3 sequence reads: CSSSLDFTGELFF. CDR3 in DNA: TGTTCTAGCAGCTTAGACTTCACCGGGGAGCTGTTTTTT.

This clonotype was found many times. The V call is TRBV15, the J call TRBJ2-2; D could derive from TRBD1 or TRBD2 (6 bases each). Looked up from germline, CDR1 is LNHNV and CDR2 is YYDKDF (reference sequence). V shed 4 bases and J shed 7 bases, with 13 bases lying between them. The CDR3 is 14 residues long. The CDR3 DNA follows: TGTGCCACCAGCAAGTCGGGGGCGGGCGGGGAGCTGTTTTTT. Translation: CATSKSGAGGELFF.

This clonotype came up many times. V is TRBV20-1 and J is TRBJ2-5; TRBD1 aligns across 8 bases. Germline trimming cut 5 bases from V and 4 bases from J; bases unmatched to any gene: 3. The CDR3 extends over 12 amino acids. Germline V lookup: CDR1 DFQATT, CDR2 SNEGSKA (reference sequence). The CDR3 nucleotides are TGCAGTGCTCCGGACAGGGTAGAGACCCAGTACTTC. Its translation: CSAPDRVETQYF.

At least ten counts were recorded for this clonotype. The chain has TRBV20-1 and TRBJ2-3; D call uncertain. The germline CDR1 and CDR2 sequences are DFQATT and SNEGSKA (reference sequence). The CDR3 loop spans 13 amino acids. V lost 8 bases and J lost 6, with 18 bases in between. Here the CDR3 reads CSTMTYAQDTQYF. CDR3 DNA: TGCAGTACAATGACCTATGCCCAGGATACGCAGTATTTT.

This clonotype was counted between two and nine times. This CDR3 is CASSLPGRQPQHF. CDR3 bases: TGTGCCAGCAGTTTGCCGGGGCGACAGCCCCAGCATTTT. The chain combines TRBV28 with TRBJ1-5, with a tentative D call TRBD1 (5 bases). CDR1 is MDHEN, CDR2 SYDVKM, per germline. This CDR3 region has 13 residues. Trimming cost V 3 bases and J 7 bases, with 10 bases left between them.

This chain uses TRBV6-5 with TRBJ2-5; D is unresolved. The CDR3 sequence is 13 residues long. V was trimmed by 1 base and J by 2 bases, leaving 5 bases between them. The germline CDR1 and CDR2 sequences are MNHEY and SVGAGI. The chain's CDR3 is CASSYWAQETQYF. CDR3 coding DNA: TGTGCCAGCAGTTACTGGGCTCAAGAGACCCAGTACTTC.

This clonotype was seen at least ten times. The chain recombines TRBV7-2 with TRBJ1-1, with TRBD1 as a possible D gene (5 bases). The germline gives CDR1 SGHTA, CDR2 FQGNSA. The CDR3 contains 14 residues. V was clipped by 5 bases and J by 6 bases, with 16 bases between them. As DNA, the CDR3 is TGTGCCAGCAGCCCGTTGGGGGGATGGCCTGAAGCTTTCTTT. It codes for CASSPLGGWPEAFF.

The chain combines TRBV12-3 or TRBV12-4 with TRBJ1-1; D gene unclear. The V end was cut by 2 bases, the J end by 0 bases, with 10 bases between. The CDR3 spans 15 residues. CDR3: CASSLRSQLNTEAFF. CDR3 coding DNA: TGTGCCAGCAGTTTACGAAGCCAATTGAACACTGAAGCTTTCTTT.

Only a few counts were recorded for this clonotype. The rearrangement joins TRBV27 to TRBJ1-1; D is unresolved. CDR3 length: 17 amino acids. Germline V gives CDR1 MNHEY, CDR2 SMNVEV (reference sequence). V was shortened by 2 bases and J by 0 bases, with 16 bases between the two germline ends. CDR3 in DNA: TGTGCCAGCAGTTTAAATGTCTGGGCAGGAATGAACACTGAAGCTTTCTTT. Protein sequence: CASSLNVWAGMNTEAFF.

This clonotype has at least ten counts. V and J are TRBV7-9 and TRBJ2-3; TRBD1 agrees at 7 bases. Germline V gene lookup returns CDR1 SEHNR and CDR2 FQNEAQ (reference sequence). This CDR3 has 15 residues. Germline trimming cut 5 bases from V and 1 base from J; bases unmatched to any gene: 6. The CDR3 sequence is CASSPGQARTDTQYF. The CDR3 DNA reads as TGTGCCAGCAGCCCCGGACAGGCCCGCACAGATACGCAGTATTTT.

This clonotype was counted many times. The rearrangement uses TRBV3-1 and TRBJ2-1; D is possibly TRBD2 (6 bases). The CDR3 length is 14 residues. CDR1 is LGHDT, CDR2 YNNKEL, per germline (reference sequence). Trimming cost V 4 bases and J 6 bases, with 13 bases left between them. The CDR3, as DNA: TGTGCCAGCAGCCCCGGGGCGGGGTTCAATGAGCAGTTCTTC. Amino acid sequence: CASSPGAGFNEQFF.